This TCR beta chain was documented in a study of control samples from healthy donors and cancer patients. Sequencing used immunoSEQ multiplex PCR; TCRdb keeps in-frame clones, though not all of them. The sample carries fewer than 200,000 clones, under 96% recorded once. This CDR3 is 14 amino acids long. V dropped 7 bases and J dropped 4 bases, with 15 bases sitting between them. Per germline, CDR1 MGHDK and CDR2 SYGVNS. The clonotype was recovered from a woman aged 25 to 39 in good health. Specimen: blood. The genes are TRBV25-1 and TRBJ2-3; a weak D match, TRBD1 (6 bases). The CDR3: CASNQGKLSDTQYF. The CDR3 DNA follows: TGTGCCAGCAACCAGGGGAAACTATCAGATACGCAGTATTTT.